The present TCR beta chain was sequenced within a study of OX40 agonist ivuxolimab in advanced cancers. Turning to the study itself: Participants could have had prior anti-PD-1, anti-PD-L1 or anti-CTLA-4 therapy, and approximately 40% had some.

Some clones are missing from TCRdb's copy, which holds only in-frame ones; the method was immunoSEQ multiplex PCR. The top ten hold under 2% of the sample, which has roughly 79,000 clones, roughly nine tenths seen once. V lost 3 bases and J 12 bases, leaving 17 bases between the germline ends. This CDR3 is built from 12 residues. Germline CDR1 and CDR2: GTSNPN and SVGIG (reference sequence). Collection of blood occurred at baseline, at cycle 4 day 1, and at cycle 7 day 1. The receptor was isolated from an adult with an advanced solid tumor such as melanoma, head and neck, liver or kidney cancer. The starting material was CD4+ or CD8+ T cells sorted from blood, obtained in a trial of the OX40 agonist ivuxolimab. The rearrangement links TRBV30 to TRBJ2-5; D is unclear. CDR3 residues: CAWRPMGRTEYF. The CDR3 nucleotides are TGTGCCTGGAGACCAATGGGCAGGACGGAGTACTTC.